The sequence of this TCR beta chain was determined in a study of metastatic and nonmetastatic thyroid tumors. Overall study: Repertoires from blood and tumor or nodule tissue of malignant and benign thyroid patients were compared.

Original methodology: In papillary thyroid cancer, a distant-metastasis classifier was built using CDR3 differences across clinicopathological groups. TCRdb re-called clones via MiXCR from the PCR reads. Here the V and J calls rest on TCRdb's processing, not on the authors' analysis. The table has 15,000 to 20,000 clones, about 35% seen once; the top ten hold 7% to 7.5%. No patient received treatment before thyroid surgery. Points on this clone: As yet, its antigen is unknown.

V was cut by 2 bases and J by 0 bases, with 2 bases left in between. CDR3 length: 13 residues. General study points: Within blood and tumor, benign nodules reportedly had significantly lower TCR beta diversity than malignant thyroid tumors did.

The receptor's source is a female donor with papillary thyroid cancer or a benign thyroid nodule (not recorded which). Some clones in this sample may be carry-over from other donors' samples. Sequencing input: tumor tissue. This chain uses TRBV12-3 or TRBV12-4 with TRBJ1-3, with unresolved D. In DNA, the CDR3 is TGTGCCAGCAGTTTAAGCTCTGGAAACACCATATATTTT. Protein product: CASSLSSGNTIYF.